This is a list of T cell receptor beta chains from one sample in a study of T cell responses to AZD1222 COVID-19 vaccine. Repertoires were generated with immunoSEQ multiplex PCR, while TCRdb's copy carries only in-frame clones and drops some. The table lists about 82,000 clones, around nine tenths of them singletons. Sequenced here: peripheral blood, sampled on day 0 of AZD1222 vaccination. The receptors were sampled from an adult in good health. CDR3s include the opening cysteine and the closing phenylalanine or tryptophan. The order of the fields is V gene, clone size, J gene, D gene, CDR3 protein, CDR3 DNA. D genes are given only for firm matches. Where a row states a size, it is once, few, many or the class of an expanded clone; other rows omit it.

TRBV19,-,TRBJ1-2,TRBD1,CASSTTGVYGYTF,TGTGCCAGTTCCACCACAGGGGTCTATGGCTACACCTTC
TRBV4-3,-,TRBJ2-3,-,CASSQVASPDTQYF,TGCGCCAGCAGCCAAGTGGCGTCCCCAGATACGCAGTATTTT
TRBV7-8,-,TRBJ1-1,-,CASSLAAGRTEAFF,TGTGCCAGCAGCTTAGCGGCAGGGAGGACTGAAGCTTTCTTT
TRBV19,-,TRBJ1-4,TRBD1,CASSKTGYGEKLFF,TGTGCCAGTAGTAAGACAGGGTATGGTGAAAAACTGTTTTTT
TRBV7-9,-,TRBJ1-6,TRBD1,CASSPGQGNNSPLHF,TGTGCCAGCAGCCCGGGACAGGGGAATAATTCACCCCTCCACTTT
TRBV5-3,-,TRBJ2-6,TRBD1,CARSRTGGASGANVLTF,TGTGCCAGAAGTCGGACAGGGGGCGCGTCTGGGGCCAACGTCCTGACTTTC
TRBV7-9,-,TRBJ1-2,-,CASSLESRSVGYTF,TGTGCCAGCAGCTTAGAGAGTAGGTCAGTTGGCTACACCTTC
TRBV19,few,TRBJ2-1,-,CASRLGNEQFF,TGTGCCAGTAGACTGGGCAATGAGCAGTTCTTC
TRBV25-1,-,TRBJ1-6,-,CASSEGAGLGNSPLHF,TGTGCCAGCAGTGAGGGTGCGGGACTTGGGAATTCACCCCTCCACTTT
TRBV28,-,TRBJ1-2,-,CASGARGYGYTF,TGTGCCAGCGGAGCGAGGGGTTATGGCTACACCTTC
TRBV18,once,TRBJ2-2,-,CASSLERQATGELFF,TGTGCCAGCTCACTGGAGCGACAGGCAACCGGGGAGCTGTTTTTT
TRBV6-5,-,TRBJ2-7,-,CASSYSAGLVYEQYF,TGTGCCAGCAGTTACTCCGCGGGGCTAGTCTACGAGCAGTACTTC
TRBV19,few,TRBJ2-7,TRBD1,CASSHWGQGYEQYF,TGTGCCAGTAGTCATTGGGGACAGGGCTACGAGCAGTACTTC
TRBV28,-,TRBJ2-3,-,CASSGGGNTDTQYF,TGTGCCAGCAGCGGGGGTGGAAACACAGATACGCAGTATTTT
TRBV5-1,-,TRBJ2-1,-,CASSLEILYNEQFF,TGCGCCAGCAGCTTGGAAATTCTCTACAATGAGCAGTTCTTC
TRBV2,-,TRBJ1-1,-,CASRPAGRFNEAFF,TGTGCCAGCCGGCCAGCCGGAAGGTTTAATGAAGCTTTCTTT
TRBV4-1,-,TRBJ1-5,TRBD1,CASSRGQGLEPQHF,TGCGCCAGCAGCCGTGGACAGGGTCTGGAGCCCCAGCATTTT
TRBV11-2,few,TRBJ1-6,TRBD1,CASSRDRVRSPLHF,TGTGCCAGCAGCAGAGACAGGGTTCGTTCACCCCTCCACTTT
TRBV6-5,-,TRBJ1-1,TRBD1,CASRNTGELEAFF,TGTGCCAGCAGGAATACAGGGGAACTGGAAGCTTTCTTT
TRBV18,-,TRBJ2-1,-,CASSRIQLDNEQFF,TGTGCCAGCTCTCGGATCCAACTCGACAATGAGCAGTTCTTC
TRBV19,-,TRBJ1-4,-,CASTGSWEKLFF,TGTGCCAGTACGGGGTCCTGGGAAAAACTGTTTTTT
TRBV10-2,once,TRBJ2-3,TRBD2,CASSEYGGGTDTQYF,TGCGCCAGCAGTGAGTACGGGGGGGGCACAGATACGCAGTATTTT
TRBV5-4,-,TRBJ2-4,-,CASSYPDGQNIQYF,TGTGCCAGCAGTTACCCGGACGGTCAAAACATTCAGTACTTC
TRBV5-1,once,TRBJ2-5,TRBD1,CASSSTLQGMETQYF,TGCGCCAGCAGCTCCACCTTACAGGGGATGGAGACCCAGTACTTC
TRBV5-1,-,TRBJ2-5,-,CASSLGSTETQYF,TGCGCCAGCAGCTTGGGTTCTACAGAGACCCAGTACTTC
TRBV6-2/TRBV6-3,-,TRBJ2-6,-,CASSLPGSGANVLTF,TGTGCCAGCAGTTTGCCAGGCTCTGGGGCCAACGTCCTGACTTTC
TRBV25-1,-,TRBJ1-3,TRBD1,CASSFTGGSGNTIYF,TGTGCCAGCAGTTTTACAGGGGGCTCTGGAAACACCATATATTTT
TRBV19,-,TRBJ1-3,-,CASSIWTDLLSGNTIYF,TGTGCCAGTAGTATTTGGACAGACCTACTCTCTGGAAACACCATATATTTT
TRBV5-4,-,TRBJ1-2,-,CASSPGGHGGNYGYTF,TGTGCCAGCAGCCCGGGGGGCCATGGCGGTAACTATGGCTACACCTTC
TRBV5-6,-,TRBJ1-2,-,CASTRRGDYGYTF,TGTGCCAGCACGAGGCGGGGGGACTATGGCTACACCTTC
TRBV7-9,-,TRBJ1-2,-,CASSLRGTEYGYTF,TGTGCCAGCAGCTTAAGGGGGACGGAGTATGGCTACACCTTC
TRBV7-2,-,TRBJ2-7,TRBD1,CASSLDRGRIYEQYF,TGTGCCAGCAGCTTAGACAGGGGGCGCATCTACGAGCAGTACTTC
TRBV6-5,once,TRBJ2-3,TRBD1,CASIHRGFSTDTQYF,TGTGCCAGCATTCACAGGGGGTTTAGCACAGATACGCAGTATTTT
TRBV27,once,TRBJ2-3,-,CASSPYGGTDTQYF,TGTGCCAGCAGCCCATACGGGGGAACAGATACGCAGTATTTT
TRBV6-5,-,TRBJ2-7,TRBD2,CASSTSGGSYEQYF,TGTGCCAGCAGTACTAGCGGGGGCTCCTACGAGCAGTACTTC
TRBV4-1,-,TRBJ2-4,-,CASSQGYF,TGCGCCAGCAGCCAAGGATACTTC
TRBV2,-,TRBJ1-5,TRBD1,CASIRDSYSNQPQHF,TGTGCCAGCATTCGGGACAGCTATAGCAATCAGCCCCAGCATTTT
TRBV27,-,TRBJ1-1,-,CASSFQGNTEAFF,TGTGCCAGCAGTTTTCAGGGGAACACTGAAGCTTTCTTT
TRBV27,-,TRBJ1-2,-,CASSLFRGGSYGYTF,TGTGCCAGCAGTTTATTTCGGGGCGGGAGCTATGGCTACACCTTC
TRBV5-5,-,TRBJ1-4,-,CASSLLLQGPTNEKLFF,TGTGCCAGCAGCTTGTTATTGCAGGGGCCAACTAATGAAAAACTGTTTTTT
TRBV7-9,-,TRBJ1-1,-,CASAAQGGMGAFF,TGTGCCTCAGCGGCACAGGGCGGCATGGGGGCTTTCTTT
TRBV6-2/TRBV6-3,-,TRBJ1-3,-,CASSYSAGSGNTIYF,TGTGCCAGCAGTTACTCCGCGGGCTCTGGAAACACCATATATTTT
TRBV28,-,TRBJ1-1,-,CASSPQGTWNTEAFF,TGTGCCAGCAGTCCCCAGGGGACTTGGAACACTGAAGCTTTCTTT
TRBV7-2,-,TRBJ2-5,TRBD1,CASSLTGGREETQYF,TGTGCCAGCAGCTTAACAGGGGGCAGGGAAGAGACCCAGTACTTC
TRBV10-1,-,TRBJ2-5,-,CASSDRGLETQYF,TGCGCCAGCAGTGATCGGGGTCTGGAGACCCAGTACTTC
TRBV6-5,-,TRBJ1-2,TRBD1,CASSQGALKYGYTF,TGTGCCAGCAGCCAGGGGGCCCTAAAGTATGGCTACACCTTC
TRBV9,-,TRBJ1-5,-,CASSPYYSNQPQHF,TGTGCCAGCAGCCCCTATTATAGCAATCAGCCCCAGCATTTT